This T cell receptor (beta chain) came from a study of tumor-infiltrating lymphocytes in primary liver carcinoma (TCRdb year 2017). General notes on the study: Of the five patients (three men and two women, aged 30 to 69 years), four had hepatocellular carcinoma and one had combined HCC and intrahepatic cholangiocarcinoma. A total of 35 or so specimens from 5 patients underwent TCRbeta repertoire sequencing, comprising about 25 tumor regions, 5 adjacent noncancerous liver tissues and 5 peripheral blood samples. For each liver tumor, the study sampled five regions along with adjacent normal tissue and blood, and applied TCRbeta repertoire sequencing, expression microarrays and whole-exome sequencing. Roughly 3.5 to 8 million productive TCRbeta reads were obtained per sample, and no significant difference in read depth was found between tissue types. High reproducibility was observed for the technical replicate repertoires, with mean shared-clone rates around 0.9 and correlation coefficients above 0.95. Agilent mRNA microarray profiling was performed on the approximately 25 tumor region samples to relate TCRbeta repertoire diversity to the local molecular phenotype. The tumors of the five patients were staged as T1-T3 N0M0, with maximum diameters ranging from about 4 to 11 cm.

A constant-region primer and ProtoScript II reverse transcriptase were used to reverse-transcribe TCRbeta-specific cDNA from about 500 ng total RNA. Three nested multiplex PCR rounds, following a slightly modified ARM-PCR procedure, were used to build the TCRbeta libraries. Each of the first two PCR rounds ran for approximately 10 cycles and used multiplex TRBV1-TRBV30 forward primers together with a Cbeta reverse primer. A final 25-cycle PCR with Deep VentR polymerase added sample barcodes and Illumina adapters. Before sequencing, amplicons between 200 and 500 bp were purified from gel using a QIAquick gel extraction kit. An Illumina HiSeq 2500 was used to sequence the TCRbeta amplicons with 250-bp paired-end reads. The study's own analysis went as follows. Quality trimming of reads was performed with Trimmomatic v0.33, and paired reads were merged with FLASH v1.2.11 so that full CDR3 sequences could be recovered. V, D and J germline segments were assigned to the rearranged TCRbeta sequences using MiGEC v1.2.1b. Clonotype statistics and Shannon-Wiener diversity indices were calculated with VDJtools v1.0.0. Except for diversity analysis, only the 250 most abundant clonotypes of each sample were used in subsequent analyses to reduce sampling bias. TCRdb applied fastp at Q25 and MiXCR to the public reads, then kept only in-frame beta chains. Every CDR3 protein is listed once, alongside the most common genes and DNA of its rows. The V and J calls, along with clone size, are taken from TCRdb and not from the paper's own processing. The sample profile shows fewer than 75,000 distinct CDR3 sequences; about two thirds of them were found once. Of the sample, roughly three fifths is held by the ten largest clones.

The CDR3 measures 14 amino acids from cysteine to phenylalanine. The read is trimmed to its CDR3 DNA, 42 bases read in frame from base 1. Via the germline V gene, CDR1 is MDHEN and CDR2 SYDVKM. Without any cell sorting, total RNA and DNA were co-extracted from about 20-30 mg of bulk tissue using the AllPrep DNA/RNA mini kit. Between November 2015 and March 2016, five patients in China with histopathologically diagnosed primary liver carcinoma had their tumors surgically resected. Chronic HBV infection was present in the patients, and the patients were treatment-naive at sampling. Five spatially separated regions were sampled per tumor: superior, inferior, left-lateral and right-lateral poles, plus the tumor centre. Histology showed that every tumor sample contained more than 75% viable tumor cells. Each fresh piece of tumor and adjacent tissue was cut in two, with one half stored in RNAlater at -80 degrees C and the other half sent for histology.

A single count supports this clonotype. Its target antigen remains unknown. A much bigger clone sits one base away, suggesting this may be a read error. What the work shows at the level of the full study, not this receptor alone: Comparison of CD4+ and CD8+ T cell repertoires was precluded by the use of bulk unsorted samples. Because only the TCR beta chain was sequenced and unpaired alpha chains were not captured, true repertoire diversity is likely underestimated. Only a few patients were included in the study, and the authors note that the findings should be validated in a larger study. The top 250 clones made up a significantly larger repertoire fraction in tumors than in blood (p = 0.039). Repertoire overlap was higher between tumor regions (mean around 36%) than tumor-adjacent (around 17%) or tumor-blood (roughly 14%) pairs, consistent with antigen-driven expansion. Only about 8-24% of top clones were present in all five regions of a tumor, suggesting spatial heterogeneity of tumor-infiltrating T cells.

The clonotype comes from a man aged 35 to 55 with primary liver carcinoma and hepatitis B virus infection. Specimen: liver tumor tissue from sampling region 2. The cell subset or site label for this specimen denotes: tumor region T2, inferior pole. The sequence is built from TRBV28 and TRBJ1-2; TRBD1 is a possible D gene, resting on 5 matching bases. The CDR3 protein sequence reads: CASRYGTELYGDTF. At the DNA level, the sequence is TGTGCCAGCAGATATGGGACGGAACTCTATGGCGACACCTTC.